This is a list of T cell receptor beta chains from one sample in a study of identical twins. TCRdb used MiXCR to reprocess the 5' RACE reads, holding one entry per CDR3 protein. The sample carries 1.5 million or so distinct CDR3 sequences, about 30% recorded once. The sequenced sample was cord blood. The receptors come from a newborn girl in good health. Both conserved end residues are part of each CDR3. The D gene is left open where the match is weak. Expanded clones are given a class, and other clones once, few, many or no size at all.

j_gene | len | v_gene | abundance | d_gene | CDR3aa | CDR3nt
TRBJ1-6 | 14 | TRBV7-9 | NA | NA | CASSLEGRESPLHF | TGTGCCAGCAGCTTAGAAGGCAGGGAATCACCCCTCCACTTT
TRBJ1-2 | 14 | TRBV29-1 | few | NA | CSVENEGRNYGYTF | TGCAGCGTTGAAAATGAGGGACGAAACTATGGCTACACCTTC
TRBJ1-4 | 16 | TRBV6-1 | NA | TRBD1 | CASSEASGRTGEKLFF | TGTGCCAGCAGTGAAGCGTCCGGCAGGACAGGGGAAAAACTGTTTTTT
TRBJ1-5 | 17 | TRBV4-1 | NA | NA | CASSQGLRGGGNQPQHF | TGCGCCAGCAGCCAAGGACTCCGGGGAGGCGGCAATCAGCCCCAGCATTTT
TRBJ2-7 | 16 | TRBV3-1 | few | TRBD1 | CASSPKGQGSSYEQYF | TGTGCCAGCAGCCCAAAAGGACAGGGCAGCTCCTACGAGCAGTACTTC
TRBJ1-2 | 14 | TRBV18 | many | TRBD1 | CASSPPGQPYGYTF | TGTGCCAGCTCACCCCCGGGACAGCCCTATGGCTACACCTTC
TRBJ2-4 | 17 | TRBV6-2/TRBV6-3 | NA | NA | CASSYSRAGGAKNIQYF | TGTGCCAGCAGTTACTCGAGGGCAGGGGGGGCCAAAAACATTCAGTACTTC
TRBJ1-2 | 14 | TRBV11-2 | few | NA | CASGMLVGSYGYTF | TGTGCCAGCGGGATGTTGGTAGGGAGCTATGGCTACACCTTC
TRBJ2-7 | 13 | TRBV29-1 | many | NA | CSAIKTATYEQYF | TGCAGCGCTATTAAGACAGCTACCTACGAGCAGTACTTC
TRBJ1-6 | 16 | TRBV6-1 | once | TRBD1 | CASRDRDRGSNSPLHF | TGTGCCAGCAGAGACCGGGACAGGGGGTCTAATTCACCCCTCCACTTT
TRBJ1-2 | 14 | TRBV19 | NA | TRBD1 | CASSPGQGVDGYTF | TGTGCCAGTAGTCCGGGACAGGGGGTAGACGGCTACACCTTC
TRBJ2-7 | 15 | TRBV7-2 | NA | NA | CASSRGDWSPYEQYF | TGTGCCAGCAGCCGCGGGGACTGGAGCCCCTACGAGCAGTACTTC
TRBJ2-7 | 16 | TRBV5-1 | few | NA | CASSSADGVFTYEQYF | TGCGCCAGCAGCTCGGCGGATGGAGTCTTCACCTACGAGCAGTACTTC
TRBJ1-5 | 15 | TRBV12-3/TRBV12-4 | many | NA | CASSLGGAGNQPQHF | TGTGCCAGCAGTTTGGGGGGCGCGGGGAATCAGCCCCAGCATTTT